The 21 T cell receptor beta chains listed next were all sequenced from one sample in a study of blood T cell repertoires in COVID-19. Method: immunoSEQ multiplex PCR; TCRdb's copy keeps in-frame clones and lacks some. The sample lists about 61,000 clones; roughly 86% were seen once. Sample: peripheral blood. Receptors originate from a woman aged 45-65 years with active or convalescent COVID-19.

This clone was counted once. The CDR3 sequence: CATSRAPGQGYEQYF. The DNA for the CDR3 is TGTGCCACCAGCAGAGCTCCGGGACAGGGTTACGAGCAGTACTTC. The chain links TRBV15 to TRBJ2-7; 9 bases are a match to TRBD1. V gave up 1 base and J gave up 4 bases; unmatched junction bases: 5. Germline CDR1 reads LNHNV; CDR2 reads YYDKDF (reference sequence). The CDR3 length is 15 residues.

This chain joins TRBV19 and TRBJ2-1; TRBD2 agrees at 8 bases. V was pared by 6 bases and J by 4 bases, with 8 bases of the junction left unmatched. This CDR3 is built from 15 residues. The germline CDR1 and CDR2 sequences are LNHDA and SQIVND (reference sequence). The CDR3 loop reads CASSRRGLAYNEQFF. The CDR3 bases are TGTGCCAGTAGCCGTAGAGGACTAGCTTACAATGAGCAGTTCTTC.

The chain employs TRBV6-5 and TRBJ2-7, with no clear D. V was trimmed by 0 bases and J by 7 bases, leaving 10 bases between them. This CDR3 is 13 amino acids long. The germline CDR1 and CDR2 sequences are MNHEY and SVGAGI. The CDR3 DNA sequence: TGTGCCAGCAGTTACTCGAATGCGAGGGAGCAGTACTTC. Its protein is CASSYSNAREQYF.

The chain employs TRBV6-5 and TRBJ1-1; D perhaps matches TRBD1 (5 bases). There are 15 residues in the CDR3. V shed 2 bases and J shed 0 bases, with 10 bases lying between them. CDR1 is MNHEY and CDR2 is SVGAGI in the germline V gene. The CDR3 here is CASSYIREMNTEAFF. The CDR3 DNA sequence: TGTGCCAGCAGTTACATCAGGGAAATGAACACTGAAGCTTTCTTT.

The J gene is TRBJ1-1, the V gene TRBV9, with D maybe TRBD1 (5 bases). This CDR3 region has 17 residues. Germline CDR1 reads SGDLS; CDR2 reads YYNGEE. With 1 base removed from V and 1 base from J, the gap between germline ends came to 17 bases. This CDR3 is CASSVNWEGTRNTEAFF. The CDR3 region has the DNA TGTGCCAGCAGCGTAAATTGGGAGGGGACCCGGAACACTGAAGCTTTCTTT.

The chain joins TRBV5-1 to TRBJ2-7; D is ambiguous. V was trimmed by 9 bases and J by 2 bases, leaving 18 bases between them. Germline assignment: CDR1 SGHRS and CDR2 YFSETQ. CDR3 length: 14 residues. The CDR3 region is CATTWPQQTYEQYF. CDR3 in DNA: TGCGCCACCACATGGCCACAACAAACCTACGAGCAGTACTTC.

The J gene is TRBJ2-7, the V gene TRBV2; 9 nucleotides match TRBD2. The junction had 8 bases not matched to a gene; V was cut back by 8 bases and J by 0 bases. The CDR3 length is 15 residues. Per the germline V gene, CDR1 is SNHLY and CDR2 is FYNNEI. CDR3 DNA sequence: TGTGCCAGCGGGGGTGCGGGAGGGGCCTCCTACGAGCAGTACTTC. Protein product: CASGGAGGASYEQYF.

The chain recombines TRBV19 with TRBJ2-7; D possibly corresponds to TRBD1 (5 bases). V lost 2 bases and J 5 bases, leaving 19 bases between the germline ends. Germline CDR1 LNHDA, CDR2 SQIVND (reference sequence). The CDR3 spans 16 residues. In DNA, the CDR3 is TGTGCCAGTAGTATATTTGGGGCTAAAGACGAGCACGAGCAGTACTTC. It yields the protein CASSIFGAKDEHEQYF. Full variable domain (remainder filled in from reference TRBV19 and TRBJ2-7): DGGITQSPKYLFRKEGQNVTLSCEQNLNHDAMYWYRQDPGQGLRLIYYSQIVNDFQKGDIAEGYSVSREKKESFPLTVTSAQKNPTAFYLCASSIFGAKDEHEQYFGPGTRLTVT.

This sequence joins TRBV11-2 and TRBJ1-1, with 9 bases matching TRBD1. CDR1 and CDR2 from the germline V gene are SGHAT and FQNNGV. The CDR3 extends over 17 amino acids. With 0 bases clipped from V and 4 bases from J, the junction kept 9 bases outside the gene matches. In DNA form, the CDR3 reads TGTGCCAGCAGCTTAGAGGGACAGGGCCAACGGGGCACTGAAGCTTTCTTT. Encoded protein: CASSLEGQGQRGTEAFF.

The chain couples TRBV5-8 to TRBJ2-3; D is ambiguous. The CDR3 runs to 15 residues. Germline CDR1 SGHTS, CDR2 YDEGEE. The V end was cut by 4 bases, the J end by 0 bases, with 12 bases between. CDR3 sequence: CASSGVAISTDTQYF. In DNA, the CDR3 is TGTGCCAGCAGCGGTGTGGCAATTAGCACAGATACGCAGTATTTT.

The chain has TRBV2 and TRBJ2-1; 10 nucleotides align to TRBD2. The V and J ends lost 10 bases and 8 bases, in that order; junction bases with no gene match: 11. CDR1 SNHLY and CDR2 FYNNEI come from the germline V gene. CDR3 length equals 14 residues. The CDR3 sequence is CATELAGVSDEQFF. The CDR3 bases are TGTGCCACCGAGCTAGCGGGAGTCTCCGATGAGCAGTTCTTC.

V and J are TRBV19 and TRBJ2-7, with D maybe TRBD2 (7 bases). The CDR3 consists of 14 residues. CDR1 is LNHDA and CDR2 is SQIVND in the germline V gene (reference sequence). V lost 7 bases, J lost 0 bases, and 13 bases lay in between. CDR3 protein: CASIGGPSSYEQYF. CDR3 coding DNA: TGTGCCAGTATCGGGGGGCCTAGCTCCTACGAGCAGTACTTC.

The chain joins TRBV30 to TRBJ2-6, with D possibly being TRBD1 (6 bases). The V gene's germline CDR1 is GTSNPN and CDR2 SVGIG (reference sequence). This CDR3 has 14 residues. Trimming left V 2 bases short and J 4 bases short, with 9 bases between. CDR3 sequence: CAWSSGAGANVLTF. In DNA form, the CDR3 reads TGTGCCTGGAGTTCAGGGGCCGGGGCCAACGTCCTGACTTTC.

The chain has TRBV2 and TRBJ1-1; 7 nucleotides match TRBD1. The J segment lost 1 base and the V segment lost 4 bases, leaving 3 bases of the junction unmatched. The CDR3 spans 14 residues. Germline-derived CDR1 and CDR2 are SNHLY and FYNNEI. The CDR3 reads CASSGGTANTEAFF. In nucleotides, the CDR3 is TGTGCCAGCAGTGGAGGGACAGCGAACACTGAAGCTTTCTTT.

This chain connects TRBV6-5 to TRBJ2-1; 15 nucleotides align to TRBD2. The J segment lost 6 bases and the V segment lost 8 bases, leaving 5 bases of the junction unmatched. The CDR3 consists of 15 residues. CDR1 MNHEY and CDR2 SVGAGI come from the germline V gene. Here the CDR3 reads CASGLAGGPFNEQFF. The CDR3 nucleotides read TGTGCCAGCGGACTAGCGGGAGGGCCGTTCAATGAGCAGTTCTTC.

The chain couples TRBV7-6 to TRBJ2-5, with 13 bases fitting TRBD2. Germline V CDR1 and CDR2: SGHVS, FNYEAQ. The length of the CDR3 is 19 residues. With V trimmed by 1 base and J by 3 bases, 11 bases remained unmatched. CDR3 in amino acids: CASSLGSWTSGSKKETQYF. CDR3 DNA sequence: TGTGCCAGCAGCTTAGGGAGTTGGACTAGCGGGAGTAAAAAAGAGACCCAGTACTTC.

The chain uses TRBV23-1 and TRBJ2-1; 10 bases agree with TRBD1. TRBV23-1 is reported as an ORF; its role is uncertain. The CDR3 runs to 19 residues. The V and J ends lost 2 bases and 4 bases, in that order; junction bases with no gene match: 14. CDR3 amino acids: CASSQGRDRGTLGYNEQFF. CDR3 sequence (DNA): TGCGCCAGCAGTCAAGGTCGGGACAGGGGAACTCTTGGTTACAATGAGCAGTTCTTC.

The chain couples TRBV11-2 to TRBJ2-2, with 8 positions matching TRBD2. Germline loops: CDR1 SGHAT, CDR2 FQNNGV. V dropped 5 bases and J dropped 7; count of bases not matched to a gene: 9. The CDR3 totals 15 residues. CDR3: CASSPLRGAHGELFF. CDR3 DNA sequence: TGTGCCAGCAGCCCCCTGCGGGGGGCGCACGGGGAGCTGTTTTTT.

This chain joins TRBV5-4 and TRBJ1-3; 9 positions agree with TRBD1. Germline lookup yields CDR1 SGHNT and CDR2 YYREEE (reference sequence). This CDR3 has 14 residues. Unmatched junction bases numbered 7, after V lost 4 bases and J lost 8 bases. CDR3 coding DNA: TGTGCCAGCAGCCTGGGACAGGGTATTGACACCATATATTTT. It encodes CASSLGQGIDTIYF. Using reference TRBV5-4 and TRBJ1-3 for the parts outside the CDR3, the full variable domain is ETGVTQSPTHLIKTRGQQVTLRCSSQSGHNTVSWYQQALGQGPQFIFQYYREEENGRGNFPPRFSGLQFPNYSSELNVNALELDDSALYLCASSLGQGIDTIYFGEGSWLTVV.

V usage is TRBV21-1 and J usage is TRBJ1-2. TRBV21-1 is deemed a pseudogene. The CDR3 has 13 amino acids. CDR3 protein: CASPRTRGDGYTF. The CDR3 DNA sequence: TGTGCCAGTCCGAGGACACGGGGGGATGGCTACACCTTC.

The sample holds a few counts of this clone. This chain uses TRBV14 with TRBJ2-6; no definite D call. CDR3 length: 15 residues. Germline V lookup: CDR1 SGHDN, CDR2 FVKESK. V was clipped by 5 bases and J by 4 bases, with 12 bases between them. CDR3 in amino acids: CASSDFITGANVLTF. CDR3 DNA: TGTGCCAGCAGCGATTTTATAACAGGGGCCAACGTCCTGACTTTC.